In its sample, the clone carrying this T cell receptor beta chain was seen a few times. Its antigen is still unknown. This specimen comes from a study of shared clonotypes between healthy human individuals. CDR1 GTSNPN and CDR2 SVGIG come from the germline V gene (reference sequence). This CDR3 is 13 amino acids long. V lost 4 bases, J lost 5 bases, and 5 bases stayed unmatched. The method was immunoSEQ multiplex PCR; TCRdb's version includes in-frame clones alone and lacks a portion of them. The table has about 2.4 million clones, roughly nine tenths seen once; the top ten hold over 0.12%. Findings and limits, study-wide: When naive CD4 clonotypes were compared across several donors, 5% to 5.5% were shared.

Sequences were obtained from naive CD4+ T cells sorted from blood. Subset given: CD45RA+ positively selected. The chain links TRBV30 to TRBJ1-5, with 7 nucleotides matching TRBD1. The source of this sequence is a man between 18 and 29 years old in good health. The CDR3 region has the DNA TGTGCCTGGAACAGGGGCGACTATCAGCCCCAGCATTTT. Its protein product is CAWNRGDYQPQHF.